This TCR beta chain was captured by sequencing in a study of shared clonotypes between healthy human individuals. Looking at the study overall: Aged between 18 and 49, the donors were a couple of women and a few men.

Unsorted material relied on approximately 100 million PBMCs as the source of genomic DNA. Profiling relied on immunoSEQ multiplex PCR, and the TCRdb table lists in-frame clones only, not all of them. The table has roughly 480,000 clones, 70% to 80% seen once. The CDR3 totals 15 residues. Losses at the gene ends were 2 bases for V and 5 bases for J; bases not matched to a gene: 7. CDR1 is SGHRS and CDR2 is YFSETQ in the germline V gene. This clone was detected many times. This TCR was sampled from a woman in her thirties or forties in good health. Some clones in this sample may be carry-over from other donors' samples. Source material: PBMCs. The rearrangement links TRBV5-1 to TRBJ2-7, with TRBD2 matching over 10 bases. For the CDR3, the DNA is TGCGCCAGCAGCTTTATGTCTAGCGGGAGAGACGAGCAGTACTTC. Translated: CASSFMSSGRDEQYF.